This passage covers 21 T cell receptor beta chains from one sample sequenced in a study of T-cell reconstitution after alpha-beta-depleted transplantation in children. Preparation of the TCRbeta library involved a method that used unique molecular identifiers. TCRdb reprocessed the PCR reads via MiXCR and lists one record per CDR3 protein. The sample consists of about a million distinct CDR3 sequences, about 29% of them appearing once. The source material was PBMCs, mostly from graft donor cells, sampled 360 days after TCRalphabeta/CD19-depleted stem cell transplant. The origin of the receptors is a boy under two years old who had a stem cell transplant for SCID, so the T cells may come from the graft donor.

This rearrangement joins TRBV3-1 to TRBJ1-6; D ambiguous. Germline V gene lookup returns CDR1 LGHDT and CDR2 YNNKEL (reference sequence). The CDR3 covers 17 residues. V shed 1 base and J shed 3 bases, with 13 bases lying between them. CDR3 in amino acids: CASSQVGGRGYNSPLHF. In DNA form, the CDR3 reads TGTGCCAGCAGCCAAGTCGGAGGACGTGGCTATAATTCACCCCTCCACTTT. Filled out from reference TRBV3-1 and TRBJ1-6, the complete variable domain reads DTAVSQTPKYLVTQMGNDKSIKCEQNLGHDTMYWYKQDSKKFLKIMFSYNNKELIINETVPNRFSPKSPDKAHLNLHINSLELGDSAVYFCASSQVGGRGYNSPLHFGNGTRLTVT.

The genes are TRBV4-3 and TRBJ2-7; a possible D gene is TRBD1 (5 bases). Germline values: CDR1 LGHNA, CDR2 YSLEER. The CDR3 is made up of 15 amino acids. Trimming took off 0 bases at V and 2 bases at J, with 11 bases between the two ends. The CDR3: CASSQEGVATYEQYF. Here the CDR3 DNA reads TGCGCCAGCAGCCAAGAAGGGGTGGCCACCTACGAGCAGTACTTC.

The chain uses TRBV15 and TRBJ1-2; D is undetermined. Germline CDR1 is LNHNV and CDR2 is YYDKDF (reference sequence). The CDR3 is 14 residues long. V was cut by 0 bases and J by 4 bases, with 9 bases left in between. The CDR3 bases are TGTGCCACCAGCAGAGATCGCAGGATCTATGGCTACACCTTC. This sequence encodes CATSRDRRIYGYTF.

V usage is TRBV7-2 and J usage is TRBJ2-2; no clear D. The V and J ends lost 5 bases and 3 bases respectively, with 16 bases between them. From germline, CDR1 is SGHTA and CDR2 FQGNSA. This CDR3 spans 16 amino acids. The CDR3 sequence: CASSREATVYTGELFF. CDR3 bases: TGTGCCAGCAGCCGAGAGGCCACAGTATACACCGGGGAGCTGTTTTTT.

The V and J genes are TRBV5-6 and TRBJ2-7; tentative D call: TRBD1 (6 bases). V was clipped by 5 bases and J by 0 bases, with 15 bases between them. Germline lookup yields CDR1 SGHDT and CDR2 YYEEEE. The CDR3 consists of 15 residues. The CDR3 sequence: CASSWGQGSSYEQYF. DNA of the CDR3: TGTGCCAGCAGTTGGGGACAAGGGAGCTCCTACGAGCAGTACTTC.

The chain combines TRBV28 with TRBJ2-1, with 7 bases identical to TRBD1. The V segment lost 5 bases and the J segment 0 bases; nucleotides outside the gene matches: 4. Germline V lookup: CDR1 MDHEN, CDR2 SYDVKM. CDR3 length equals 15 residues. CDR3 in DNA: TGTGCCAGCAGTGCGGACAGGCACTCCTACAATGAGCAGTTCTTC. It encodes CASSADRHSYNEQFF.

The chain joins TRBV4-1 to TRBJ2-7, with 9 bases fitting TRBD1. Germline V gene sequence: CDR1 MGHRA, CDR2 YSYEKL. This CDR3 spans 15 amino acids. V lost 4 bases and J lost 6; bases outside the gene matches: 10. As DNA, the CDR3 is TGCGCCAGCAGCCCACGAGGGGACAGGGTAGGCGAGCAGTACTTC. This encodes CASSPRGDRVGEQYF.

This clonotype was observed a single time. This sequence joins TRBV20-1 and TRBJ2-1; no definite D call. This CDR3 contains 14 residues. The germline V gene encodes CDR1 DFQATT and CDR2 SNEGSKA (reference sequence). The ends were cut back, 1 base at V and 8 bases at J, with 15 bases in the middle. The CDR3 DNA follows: TGCAGTGCTAGAGTGGATAGGCTTAGTGATGAGCAGTTCTTC. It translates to CSARVDRLSDEQFF.

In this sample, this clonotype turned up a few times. CDR3 loop: CASSLESFGGGFTDTQYF. DNA for the CDR3: TGTGCCAGCAGCTTGGAGTCGTTCGGAGGGGGTTTCACAGATACGCAGTATTTT. This chain joins TRBV5-5 and TRBJ2-3; perhaps D is TRBD1 or TRBD2 (6 bases each). The V gene's germline CDR1 is SGHKS and CDR2 YYEKEE (reference sequence). The V end was cut by 0 bases, the J end by 2 bases, with 19 bases between. The CDR3 covers 18 residues.

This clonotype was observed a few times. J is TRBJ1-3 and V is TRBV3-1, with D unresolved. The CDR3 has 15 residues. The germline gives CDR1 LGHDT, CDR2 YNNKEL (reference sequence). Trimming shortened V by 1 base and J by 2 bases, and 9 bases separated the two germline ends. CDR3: CASSQGGTAGNTIYF. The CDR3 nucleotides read TGTGCCAGCAGCCAAGGAGGAACAGCTGGAAACACCATATATTTT.

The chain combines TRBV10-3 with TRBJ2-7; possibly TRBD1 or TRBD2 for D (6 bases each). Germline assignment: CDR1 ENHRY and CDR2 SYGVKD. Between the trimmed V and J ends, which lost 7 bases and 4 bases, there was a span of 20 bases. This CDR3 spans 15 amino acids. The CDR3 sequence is CAITRGDKVVYEQYF. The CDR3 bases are TGTGCCATCACGAGGGGGGACAAGGTAGTATACGAGCAGTACTTC.

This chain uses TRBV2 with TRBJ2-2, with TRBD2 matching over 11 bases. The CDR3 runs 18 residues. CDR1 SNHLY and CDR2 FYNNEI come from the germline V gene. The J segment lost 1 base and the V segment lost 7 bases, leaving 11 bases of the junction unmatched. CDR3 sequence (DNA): TGTGCCAGCAATTACCCCCAACTAGCGGGGGTGAACACCGGGGAGCTGTTTTTT. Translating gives CASNYPQLAGVNTGELFF.

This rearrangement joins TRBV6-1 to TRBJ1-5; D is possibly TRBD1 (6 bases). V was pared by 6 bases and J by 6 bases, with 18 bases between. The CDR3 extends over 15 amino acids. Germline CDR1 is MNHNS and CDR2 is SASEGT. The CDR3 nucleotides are TGTGCCAGCAGACCACAGGGTGAATCAGCTCAGCCCCAGCATTTT. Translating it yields CASRPQGESAQPQHF.

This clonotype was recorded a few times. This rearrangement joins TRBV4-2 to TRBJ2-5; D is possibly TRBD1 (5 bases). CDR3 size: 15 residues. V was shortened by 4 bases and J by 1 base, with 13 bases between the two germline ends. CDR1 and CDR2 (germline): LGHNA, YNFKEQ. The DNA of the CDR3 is TGTGCCAGCAGCCCCGCGAGACAGTCCCAAGAGACCCAGTACTTC. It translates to CASSPARQSQETQYF.

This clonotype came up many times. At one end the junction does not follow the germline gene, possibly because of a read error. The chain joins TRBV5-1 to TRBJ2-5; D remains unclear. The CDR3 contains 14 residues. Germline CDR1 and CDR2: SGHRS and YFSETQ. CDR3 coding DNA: TGTGCCAGCAGCTTAGTGGGCGGCCAAGAGACCCAGTACTTC. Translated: CASSLVGGQETQYF.

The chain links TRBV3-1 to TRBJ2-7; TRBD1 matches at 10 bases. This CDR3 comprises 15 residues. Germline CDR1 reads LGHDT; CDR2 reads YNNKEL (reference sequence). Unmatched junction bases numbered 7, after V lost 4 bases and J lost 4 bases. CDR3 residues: CASSLHRDRGYEQYF. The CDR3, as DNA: TGTGCCAGCAGCCTACACCGGGACAGGGGATACGAGCAGTACTTC.

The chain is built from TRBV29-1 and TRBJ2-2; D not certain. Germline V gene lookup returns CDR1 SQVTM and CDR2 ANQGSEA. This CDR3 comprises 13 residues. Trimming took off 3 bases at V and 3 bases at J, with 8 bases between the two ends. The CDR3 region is CSVDVRHTGELFF. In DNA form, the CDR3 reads TGCAGCGTTGATGTCAGGCACACCGGGGAGCTGTTTTTT.

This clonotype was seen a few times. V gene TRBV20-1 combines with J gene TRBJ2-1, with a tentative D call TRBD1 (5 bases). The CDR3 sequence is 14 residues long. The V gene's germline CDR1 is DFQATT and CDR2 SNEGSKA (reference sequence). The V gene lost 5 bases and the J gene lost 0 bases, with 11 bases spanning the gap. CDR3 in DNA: TGCAGTGCTCAAGGGGTTAGCTCCTACAATGAGCAGTTCTTC. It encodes CSAQGVSSYNEQFF.

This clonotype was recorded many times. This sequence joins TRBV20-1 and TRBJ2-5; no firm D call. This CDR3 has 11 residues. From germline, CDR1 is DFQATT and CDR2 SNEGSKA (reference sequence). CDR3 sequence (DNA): TGCAGCGCTGGGCCCCAAGAGACCCAGTACTTC. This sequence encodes CSAGPQETQYF.

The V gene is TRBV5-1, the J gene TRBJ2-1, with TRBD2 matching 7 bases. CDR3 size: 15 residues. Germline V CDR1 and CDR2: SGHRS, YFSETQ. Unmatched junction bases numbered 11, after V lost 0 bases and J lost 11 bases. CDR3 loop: CASSLDQGLAGKQFF. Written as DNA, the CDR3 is TGCGCCAGCAGCTTGGATCAGGGCTTAGCGGGCAAGCAGTTCTTC.

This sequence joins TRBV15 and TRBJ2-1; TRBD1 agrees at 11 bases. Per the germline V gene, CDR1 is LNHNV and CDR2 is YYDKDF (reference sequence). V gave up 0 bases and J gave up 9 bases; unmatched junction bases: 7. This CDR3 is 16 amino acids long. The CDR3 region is CATSREIGQGAFEQFF. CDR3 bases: TGTGCCACCAGCAGAGAGATAGGACAGGGGGCGTTTGAGCAGTTCTTC.